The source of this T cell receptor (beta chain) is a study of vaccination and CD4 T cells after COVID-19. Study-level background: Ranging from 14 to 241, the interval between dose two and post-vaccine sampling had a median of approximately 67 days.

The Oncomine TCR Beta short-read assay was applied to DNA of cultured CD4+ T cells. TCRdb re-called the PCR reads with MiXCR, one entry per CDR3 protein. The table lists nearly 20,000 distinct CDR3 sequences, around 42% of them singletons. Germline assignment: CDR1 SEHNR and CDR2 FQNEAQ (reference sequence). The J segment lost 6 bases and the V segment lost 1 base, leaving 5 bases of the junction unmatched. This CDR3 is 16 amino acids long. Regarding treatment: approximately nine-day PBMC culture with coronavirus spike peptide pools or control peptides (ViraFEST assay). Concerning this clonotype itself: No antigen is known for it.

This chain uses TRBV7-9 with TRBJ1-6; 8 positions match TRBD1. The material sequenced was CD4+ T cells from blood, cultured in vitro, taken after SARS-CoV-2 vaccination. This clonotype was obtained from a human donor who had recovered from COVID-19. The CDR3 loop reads CASSLDGQGSNSPLHF. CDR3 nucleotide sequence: TGTGCCAGCAGCTTAGATGGACAGGGAAGTAATTCACCCCTCCACTTT. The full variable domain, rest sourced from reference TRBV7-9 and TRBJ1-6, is DTGVSQNPRHKITKRGQNVTFRCDPISEHNRLYWYRQTLGQGPEFLTYFQNEAQLEKSRLLSDRFSAERPKGSFSTLEIQRTEQGDSAMYLCASSLDGQGSNSPLHFGNGTRLTVT.